A selection of T cell receptor beta chains follows, all from one sample in a study of cytomegalovirus exposure and HLA in healthy donors. The assay was immunoSEQ multiplex PCR, and TCRdb's table has in-frame clones only and misses some. The sample holds 150,000 or so clones; more than 65% are singletons and the top ten take 1.5% to 2%. The material sequenced was PBMCs. These TCRs come from a woman in her thirties in good health and CMV-seronegative. CDR3s include the opening cysteine and the closing phenylalanine or tryptophan. The D gene is left open where the match is weak. A row's size may be missing; if present it is once, few, many or a size class.

v_gene,abundance,d_gene,j_gene,CDR3aa,CDR3nt
TRBV15,.,.,TRBJ1-1,CATSLARDEAFF,TGTGCCACCAGCCTCGCCCGGGATGAAGCTTTCTTT
TRBV10-3,few,.,TRBJ1-2,CAISDIGTRESYTF,TGTGCCATCAGTGATATAGGTACCCGGGAGAGCTACACCTTC
TRBV6-1,.,.,TRBJ2-7,CASSAGGIYEQYF,TGTGCCAGCAGTGCGGGGGGCATCTACGAGCAGTACTTC
TRBV6-5,.,.,TRBJ2-3,CASSGRGGPQYF,TGTGCCAGCAGTGGAAGGGGGGGGCCGCAGTATTTT
TRBV4-3,.,.,TRBJ2-5,CASSLSLRDSLRTQYF,TGCGCCAGCAGCCTCAGCCTCCGGGACTCTCTTAGGACCCAGTACTTC
TRBV28,once,TRBD1,TRBJ1-3,CASSLRDRGPLGIYF,TGTGCCAGCAGTCTCCGGGACAGGGGGCCCCTCGGCATATATTTT
TRBV19,few,.,TRBJ1-5,CASSPQVFRQPQHF,TGTGCCAGTAGTCCACAGGTTTTTCGGCAGCCCCAGCATTTT
TRBV19,.,.,TRBJ2-1,CASREGPQHGNEQFF,TGTGCCAGTAGGGAGGGACCCCAGCATGGGAATGAGCAGTTCTTC
TRBV29-1,.,.,TRBJ2-5,CSVEGGSGSGETQYF,TGCAGCGTTGAAGGAGGAAGTGGGTCGGGAGAGACCCAGTACTTC
TRBV4-1,few,.,TRBJ2-7,CASSQKTVAGTYEQYF,TGCGCCAGCAGCCAGAAAACCGTTGCGGGGACCTACGAGCAGTACTTC
TRBV5-4,.,.,TRBJ2-1,CASSLAEWGIDEQFF,TGTGCCAGCAGCTTGGCCGAATGGGGCATCGATGAGCAGTTCTTC
TRBV25-1,.,.,TRBJ2-7,CASSRRDGTYEQYF,TGTGCCAGCAGCCGGAGGGACGGAACCTACGAGCAGTACTTC
TRBV7-9,.,.,TRBJ1-1,CASRRTAPGNTEAFF,TGTGCCAGCAGGAGAACCGCACCGGGGAACACTGAAGCTTTCTTT
TRBV6-6,.,TRBD1,TRBJ1-2,CASRFGQGTVGYTF,TGTGCCAGCAGATTCGGACAGGGGACAGTTGGCTACACCTTC
TRBV6-5,.,.,TRBJ1-1,CASSYQENTEAFF,TGTGCCAGCAGTTACCAGGAGAACACTGAAGCTTTCTTT
TRBV4-3,.,TRBD1,TRBJ1-1,CASSQGPGQGRTEAFF,TGCGCCAGCAGCCAGGGGCCGGGACAGGGAAGAACTGAAGCTTTCTTT
TRBV5-6,.,TRBD1,TRBJ2-1,CASSLENGTGVVGEQFF,TGTGCCAGCAGCTTGGAAAACGGGACAGGGGTTGTTGGTGAGCAGTTCTTC
TRBV9,.,.,TRBJ1-1,CASSQGPWAMNTEAFF,TGTGCCAGCAGCCAGGGGCCGTGGGCAATGAACACTGAAGCTTTCTTT
TRBV6-1,few,TRBD1,TRBJ1-4,CATHQPGRGREKLFF,TGTGCCACCCATCAACCCGGCAGGGGGAGGGAAAAACTGTTTTTT
TRBV30,.,.,TRBJ1-2,CAGEKGKRINYGYTF,TGTGCCGGGGAGAAGGGCAAACGAATTAACTATGGCTACACCTTC
TRBV19,.,TRBD1,TRBJ2-2,CASRQDRADTGELFF,TGTGCCAGCCGCCAGGACAGGGCGGATACCGGGGAGCTGTTTTTT
TRBV5-6,few,.,TRBJ1-5,CASSYRGTYQPQHF,TGTGCCAGCAGCTACCGGGGGACTTATCAGCCCCAGCATTTT
TRBV2,.,TRBD2,TRBJ2-3,CASTIAGPPDTQYF,TGTGCCAGCACTATAGCGGGCCCTCCAGATACGCAGTATTTT
TRBV4-2,.,.,TRBJ2-1,CASSPGGGDSYNEQFF,TGTGCCAGCAGCCCAGGGGGAGGAGACTCCTACAATGAGCAGTTCTTC
TRBV7-2,few,TRBD1,TRBJ2-7,CASSRDRLSYEQYF,TGTGCCAGCAGCCGGGACAGACTCTCCTACGAGCAGTACTTC
TRBV5-8,few,.,TRBJ1-5,CASSPPGGGHQPQHF,TGTGCCAGCAGCCCGCCCGGCGGGGGCCATCAGCCCCAGCATTTT
TRBV7-7,once,TRBD1,TRBJ2-3,CASSLGQGVTDTQYF,TGTGCTAGCAGCCTTGGGCAGGGGGTCACAGATACGCAGTATTTT
TRBV2,few,TRBD2,TRBJ2-3,CASSEGWEGRPDTQYF,TGTGCCAGCAGTGAAGGGTGGGAGGGCCGTCCAGATACGCAGTATTTT
TRBV11-2,.,.,TRBJ1-2,CASSLAGYGYTF,TGTGCCAGCAGCTTAGCAGGGTATGGCTACACCTTC
TRBV7-9,once,.,TRBJ1-5,CASSLAAQPQHF,TGTGCCAGCAGCTTAGCAGCGCAGCCCCAGCATTTT
TRBV9,few,TRBD1,TRBJ1-2,CASSVGQGSFYGYTF,TGTGCCAGCAGCGTAGGACAGGGTAGTTTCTATGGCTACACCTTC
TRBV2,few,.,TRBJ1-2,CASIPSTGYGYTF,TGTGCCAGCATACCTAGCACTGGCTATGGCTACACCTTC
TRBV5-1,.,TRBD1,TRBJ1-2,CASSLALRGRVGYTF,TGCGCCAGCAGCTTGGCTCTCAGGGGGCGAGTTGGCTACACCTTC
TRBV2,.,TRBD1,TRBJ1-5,CASSGRQGGDQPQHF,TGTGCCAGCAGTGGGAGACAGGGGGGGGATCAGCCCCAGCATTTT
TRBV5-5,.,TRBD2,TRBJ2-7,CASSAGGLAGAYEQYF,TGTGCCAGCAGCGCGGGTGGTCTAGCGGGGGCCTACGAGCAGTACTTC
TRBV11-2,.,.,TRBJ1-6,CASSSRGFANSPLHF,TGTGCCAGCAGCTCCAGGGGCTTTGCCAATTCACCCCTCCACTTT
TRBV6-5,.,TRBD1,TRBJ1-5,CASSPGTGRTQPQHF,TGTGCCAGCAGTCCCGGGACAGGGAGGACCCAGCCCCAGCATTTT
TRBV19,.,.,TRBJ1-5,CASSIRDNNQPQHF,TGTGCCAGTAGTATCCGGGACAACAATCAGCCCCAGCATTTT
TRBV25-1,.,TRBD2,TRBJ2-5,CASSEYRSGAPQETQYF,TGTGCCAGCAGTGAATATAGGAGCGGGGCCCCGCAAGAGACCCAGTACTTC
TRBV25-1,.,.,TRBJ2-7,CASSESWDTYEQYF,TGTGCCAGCAGTGAAAGCTGGGACACCTACGAGCAGTACTTC
TRBV6-6,.,TRBD2,TRBJ2-2,CASRHLLAGGTGELFF,TGTGCCAGCAGACACTTACTAGCGGGGGGCACCGGGGAGCTGTTTTTT
TRBV6-5,.,.,TRBJ2-7,CASSNGMDFYEQYF,TGTGCCAGCAGTAATGGGATGGACTTTTACGAGCAGTACTTC
TRBV27,.,.,TRBJ2-2,CASSLSTRTGELFF,TGTGCCAGCAGTTTATCGACGAGGACCGGGGAGCTGTTTTTT
TRBV6-5,.,.,TRBJ2-3,CASSYSDWRNTQYF,TGTGCCAGCAGTTACTCGGACTGGCGAAATACGCAGTATTTT
TRBV11-2,.,TRBD1,TRBJ1-3,CASSSRTGRSGNTIYF,TGTGCCAGCAGCTCACGGACAGGTCGCTCTGGAAACACCATATATTTT
TRBV5-4,few,.,TRBJ1-6,CASSSGGTYNSPLHF,TGTGCCAGCAGCTCAGGAGGAACCTATAATTCACCCCTCCACTTT
TRBV28,.,.,TRBJ1-4,CASSLFRLEEKLFF,TGTGCCAGCAGTTTGTTCCGGTTAGAGGAAAAACTGTTTTTT
TRBV7-7,few,.,TRBJ2-5,CASSLGTVFAETQYF,TGTGCTAGCAGCTTAGGGACTGTTTTTGCGGAGACCCAGTACTTC